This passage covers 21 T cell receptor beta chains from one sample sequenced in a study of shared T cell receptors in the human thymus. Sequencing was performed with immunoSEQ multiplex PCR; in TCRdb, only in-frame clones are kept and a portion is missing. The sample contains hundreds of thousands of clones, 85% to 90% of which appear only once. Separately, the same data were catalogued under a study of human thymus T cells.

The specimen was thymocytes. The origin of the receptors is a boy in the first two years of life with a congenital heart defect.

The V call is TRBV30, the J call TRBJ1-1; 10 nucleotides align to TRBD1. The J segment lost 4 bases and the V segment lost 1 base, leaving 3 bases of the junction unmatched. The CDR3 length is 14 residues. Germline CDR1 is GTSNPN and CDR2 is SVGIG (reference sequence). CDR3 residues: CAWSGGQGSTEAFF. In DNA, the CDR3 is TGTGCCTGGAGTGGGGGACAGGGGAGCACTGAAGCTTTCTTT. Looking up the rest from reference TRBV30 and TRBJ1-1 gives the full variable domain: SQTIHQWPATLVQPVGSPLSLECTVEGTSNPNLYWYRQAAGRGLQLLFYSVGIGQISSEVPQNLSASRPQDRQFILSSKKLLLSDSGFYLCAWSGGQGSTEAFFGQGTRLTVV.

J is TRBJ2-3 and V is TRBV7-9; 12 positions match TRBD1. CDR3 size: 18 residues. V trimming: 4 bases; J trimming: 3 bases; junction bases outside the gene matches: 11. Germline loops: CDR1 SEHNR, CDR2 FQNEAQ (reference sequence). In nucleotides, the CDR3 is TGTGCCAGCAGCTCCGGGACAGGGGGCAGGAAAGAGACAGATACGCAGTATTTT. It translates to CASSSGTGGRKETDTQYF.

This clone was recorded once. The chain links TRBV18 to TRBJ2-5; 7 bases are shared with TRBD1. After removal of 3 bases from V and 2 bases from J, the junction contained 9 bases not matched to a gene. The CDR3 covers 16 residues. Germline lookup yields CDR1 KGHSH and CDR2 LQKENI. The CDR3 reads CASSPTFGTEQETQYF. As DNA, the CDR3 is TGTGCCAGCTCACCGACCTTCGGGACAGAACAAGAGACCCAGTACTTC.

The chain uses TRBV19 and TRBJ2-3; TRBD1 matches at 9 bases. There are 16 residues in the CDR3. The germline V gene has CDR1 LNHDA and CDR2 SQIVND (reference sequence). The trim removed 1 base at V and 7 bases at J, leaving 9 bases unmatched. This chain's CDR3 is CASSIARDREAHTQYF. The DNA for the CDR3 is TGTGCCAGTAGTATAGCTCGGGACAGGGAGGCCCATACGCAGTATTTT.

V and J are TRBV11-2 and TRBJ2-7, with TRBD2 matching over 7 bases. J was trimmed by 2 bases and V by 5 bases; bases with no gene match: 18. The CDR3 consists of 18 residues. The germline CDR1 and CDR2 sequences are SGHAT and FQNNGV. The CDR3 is CASSPKGSRDYKPYEQYF. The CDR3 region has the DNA TGTGCCAGCAGCCCGAAAGGTTCCCGGGACTACAAACCCTACGAGCAGTACTTC.

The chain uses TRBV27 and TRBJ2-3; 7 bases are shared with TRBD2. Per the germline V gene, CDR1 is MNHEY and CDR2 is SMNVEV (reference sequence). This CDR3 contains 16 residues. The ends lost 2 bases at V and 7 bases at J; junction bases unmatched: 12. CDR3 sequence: CASSLRLANFMNTQYF. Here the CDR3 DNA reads TGTGCCAGCAGTTTACGACTAGCCAATTTCATGAATACGCAGTATTTT.

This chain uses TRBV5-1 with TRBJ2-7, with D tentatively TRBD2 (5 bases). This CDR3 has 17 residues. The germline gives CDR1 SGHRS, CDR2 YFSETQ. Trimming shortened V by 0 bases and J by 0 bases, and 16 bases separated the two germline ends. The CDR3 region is CASSLVSGQRSSYEQYF. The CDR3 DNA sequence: TGCGCCAGCAGCTTGGTGAGCGGCCAGCGCAGCTCCTACGAGCAGTACTTC. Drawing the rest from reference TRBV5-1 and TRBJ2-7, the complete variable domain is KAGVTQTPRYLIKTRGQQVTLSCSPISGHRSVSWYQQTPGQGLQFLFEYFSETQRNKGNFPGRFSGRQFSNSRSEMNVSTLELGDSALYLCASSLVSGQRSSYEQYFGPGTRLTVT.

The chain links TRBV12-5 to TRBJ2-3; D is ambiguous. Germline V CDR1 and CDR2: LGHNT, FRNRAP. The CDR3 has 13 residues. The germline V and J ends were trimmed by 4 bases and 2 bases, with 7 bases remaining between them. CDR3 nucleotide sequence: TGTGCTAGTGGTTGGGTCTTCACAGATACGCAGTATTTT. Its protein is CASGWVFTDTQYF.

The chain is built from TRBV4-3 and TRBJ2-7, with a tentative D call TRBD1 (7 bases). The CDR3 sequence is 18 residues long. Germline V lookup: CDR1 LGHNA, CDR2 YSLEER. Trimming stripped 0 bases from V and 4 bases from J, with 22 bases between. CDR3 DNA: TGCGCCAGCAGCCAAGATCTGAGCCAGGGGGGTATTAAGTACGAGCAGTACTTC. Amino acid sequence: CASSQDLSQGGIKYEQYF.

The CDR3 spells CASSELDGGTDTQYF. CDR3 bases: TGCGCCAGCAGTGAGTTGGACGGGGGCACAGATACGCAGTATTTT. The gene calls are TRBV10-1 and TRBJ2-3, with a weak D call TRBD2 (5 bases). The CDR3 spans 15 residues. In germline, CDR1 is WNHNN, CDR2 SYGVQD (reference sequence). V lost 1 base, J lost 1 base, and 9 bases lay in between.

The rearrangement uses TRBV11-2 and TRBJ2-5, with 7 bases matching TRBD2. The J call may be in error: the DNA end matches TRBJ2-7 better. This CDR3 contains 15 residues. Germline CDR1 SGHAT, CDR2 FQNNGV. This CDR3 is CASSLASVGRGEQYF. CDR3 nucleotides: TGTGCCAGCAGCTTAGCCTCAGTGGGGAGGGGCGAGCAGTACTTC.

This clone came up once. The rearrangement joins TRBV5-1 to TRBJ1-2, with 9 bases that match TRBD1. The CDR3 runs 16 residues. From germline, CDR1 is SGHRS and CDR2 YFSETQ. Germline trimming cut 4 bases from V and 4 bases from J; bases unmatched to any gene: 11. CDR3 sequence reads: CASSGDTGGAGYGYTF. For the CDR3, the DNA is TGCGCCAGCAGCGGGGACACAGGGGGCGCCGGCTATGGCTACACCTTC.

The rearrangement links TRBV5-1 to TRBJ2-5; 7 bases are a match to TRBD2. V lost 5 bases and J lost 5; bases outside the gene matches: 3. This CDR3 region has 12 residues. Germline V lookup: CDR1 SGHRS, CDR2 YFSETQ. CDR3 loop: CASRREWETQYF. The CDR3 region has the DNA TGCGCCAGCAGGCGGGAGTGGGAGACCCAGTACTTC.

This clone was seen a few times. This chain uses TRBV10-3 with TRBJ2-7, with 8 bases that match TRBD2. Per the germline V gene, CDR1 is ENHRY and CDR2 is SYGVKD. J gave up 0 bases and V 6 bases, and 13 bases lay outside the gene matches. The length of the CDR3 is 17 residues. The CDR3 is CAISLTGGLRPSYEQYF. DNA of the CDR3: TGTGCCATCAGCCTCACGGGGGGGCTACGACCCTCCTACGAGCAGTACTTC.

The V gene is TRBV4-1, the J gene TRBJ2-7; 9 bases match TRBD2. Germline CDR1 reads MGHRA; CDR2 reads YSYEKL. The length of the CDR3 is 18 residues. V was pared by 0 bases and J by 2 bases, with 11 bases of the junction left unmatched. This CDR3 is CASSQEEVGIAGAYEQYF. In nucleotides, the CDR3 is TGCGCCAGCAGCCAAGAGGAAGTCGGGATAGCGGGGGCCTACGAGCAGTACTTC.

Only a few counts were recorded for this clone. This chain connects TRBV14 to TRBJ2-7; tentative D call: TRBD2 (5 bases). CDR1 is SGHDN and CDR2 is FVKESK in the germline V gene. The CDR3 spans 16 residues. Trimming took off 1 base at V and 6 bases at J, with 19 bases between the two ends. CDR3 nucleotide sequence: TGTGCCAGCAGCCAAGGTGGATCCTGGACTGCGGGCGAGCAGTACTTC. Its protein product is CASSQGGSWTAGEQYF.

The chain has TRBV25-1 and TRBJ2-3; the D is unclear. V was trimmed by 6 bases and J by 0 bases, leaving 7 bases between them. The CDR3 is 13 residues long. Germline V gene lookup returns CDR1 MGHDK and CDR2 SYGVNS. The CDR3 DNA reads TGTGCCAGCAGATCAGGTAGCACAGATACGCAGTATTTT. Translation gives CASRSGSTDTQYF.

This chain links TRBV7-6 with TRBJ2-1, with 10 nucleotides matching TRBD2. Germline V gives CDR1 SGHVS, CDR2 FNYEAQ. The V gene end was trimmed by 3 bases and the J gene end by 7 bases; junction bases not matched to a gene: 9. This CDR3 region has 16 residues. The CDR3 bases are TGTGCCAGCAGCTTCCAGAGCGGGAGGGCGGATAATGAGCAGTTCTTC. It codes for CASSFQSGRADNEQFF.

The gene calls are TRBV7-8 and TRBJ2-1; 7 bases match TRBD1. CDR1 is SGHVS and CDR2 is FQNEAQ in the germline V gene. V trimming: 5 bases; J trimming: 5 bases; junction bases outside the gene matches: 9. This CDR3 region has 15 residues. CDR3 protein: CASSHRQGEDNEQFF. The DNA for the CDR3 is TGTGCCAGCAGCCACCGACAGGGCGAAGACAATGAGCAGTTCTTC.

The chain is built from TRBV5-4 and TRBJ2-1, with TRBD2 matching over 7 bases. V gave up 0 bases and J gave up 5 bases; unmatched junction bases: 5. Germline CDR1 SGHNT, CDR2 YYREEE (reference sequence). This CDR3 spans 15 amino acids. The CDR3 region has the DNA TGTGCCAGCAGCTTGGTAGGACGGGGGGACAATGAGCAGTTCTTC. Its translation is CASSLVGRGDNEQFF.

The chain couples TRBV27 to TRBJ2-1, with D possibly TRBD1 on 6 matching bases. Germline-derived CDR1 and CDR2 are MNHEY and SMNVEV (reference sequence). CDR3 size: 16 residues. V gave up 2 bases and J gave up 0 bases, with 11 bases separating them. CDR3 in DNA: TGTGCCAGCAGTTTACACAGGGTCGACTCCTACAATGAGCAGTTCTTC. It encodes CASSLHRVDSYNEQFF.